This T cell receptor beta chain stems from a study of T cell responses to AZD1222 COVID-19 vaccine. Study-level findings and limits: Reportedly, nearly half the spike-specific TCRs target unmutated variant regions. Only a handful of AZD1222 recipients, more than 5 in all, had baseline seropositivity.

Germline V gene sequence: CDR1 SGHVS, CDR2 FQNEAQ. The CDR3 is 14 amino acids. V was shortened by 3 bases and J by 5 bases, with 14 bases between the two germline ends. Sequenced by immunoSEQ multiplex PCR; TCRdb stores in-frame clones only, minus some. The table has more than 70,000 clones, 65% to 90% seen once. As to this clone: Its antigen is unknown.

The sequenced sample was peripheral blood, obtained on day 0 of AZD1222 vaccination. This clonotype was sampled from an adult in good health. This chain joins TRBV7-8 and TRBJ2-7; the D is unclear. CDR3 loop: CASSLAVGFHEQYF. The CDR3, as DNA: TGTGCCAGCAGCTTGGCAGTCGGGTTCCACGAGCAGTACTTC. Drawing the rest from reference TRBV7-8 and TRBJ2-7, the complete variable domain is GAGVSQSPRYKVAKRGQDVALRCDPISGHVSLFWYQQALGQGPEFLTYFQNEAQLDKSGLPSDRFFAERPEGSVSTLKIQRTQQEDSAVYLCASSLAVGFHEQYFGPGTRLTVT.